This T cell receptor (beta chain) comes out of a study of blood T cell repertoires in COVID-19. The overall study: The origin of the acute and convalescent COVID-19 samples was the United States, Italy and Spain. Sample material is recorded as cDNA or gDNA derived from T cells, B-cell-depleted T cells, or PBMCs.

The authors' processing: Counts of nucleated cells, estimated from reference gene primer amplification, were obtained. Method: immunoSEQ multiplex PCR; TCRdb's copy keeps in-frame clones and lacks some. V, J and clone size are those of that table, while D and trimming were read from the DNA. The sample holds roughly 60,000 clones; roughly three quarters are singletons and the top ten take 25% to 35%. CDR1 and CDR2 (germline): ENHRY, SYGVKD. The V end was cut by 0 bases, the J end by 0 bases, with 12 bases between. This CDR3 is 18 amino acids long. The rearrangement joins TRBV10-3 to TRBJ1-6; D gene ambiguous. The origin of this receptor is a human donor in a cohort sampled during active COVID-19. The sample comprised peripheral blood. CDR3 bases: TGTGCCATCAGTGAGTCGCCCCAGATAAACTCCTATAATTCACCCCTCCACTTT. Translated, it gives CAISESPQINSYNSPLHF.